The 10 T cell receptor beta chains listed next were all sequenced from one sample in a study of T cells in localized non-small cell lung cancer. Clones were read by immunoSEQ multiplex PCR, and TCRdb kept only the in-frame ones, dropping some. The sample has around 21,000 clones; 65% to 90% are singletons. Source: peripheral blood, taken before any cancer treatment. The receptors here all came from a man aged 35 to 69 with stage I lung adenocarcinoma.

This clone was observed a few times. The V call is TRBV29-1, the J call TRBJ2-7; weak D call: TRBD2 (6 bases). V was trimmed by 0 bases and J by 3 bases, leaving 9 bases between them. This CDR3 is 13 amino acids long. CDR1 is SQVTM and CDR2 is ANQGSEA in the germline V gene. The CDR3, as DNA: TGCAGCGTTGAAGACGGGGGAGACTACGAGCAGTACTTC. It specifies CSVEDGGDYEQYF.

This chain uses TRBV5-4 with TRBJ2-2, with TRBD2 matching 7 bases. The V and J ends lost 0 bases and 4 bases, in that order; junction bases with no gene match: 12. The CDR3 sequence is 18 residues long. Germline-derived CDR1 and CDR2 are SGHNT and YYREEE (reference sequence). The CDR3 here is CASSLGGGSGRGTGELFF. CDR3 bases: TGTGCCAGCAGCTTGGGGGGTGGTAGCGGGCGAGGCACCGGGGAGCTGTTTTTT.

The CDR3 sequence is CASTAGTSGYNEQFF. The CDR3 DNA sequence: TGTGCCAGCACCGCCGGGACTAGCGGTTACAATGAGCAGTTCTTC. This chain connects TRBV27 to TRBJ2-1, with 11 bases identical to TRBD2. The junction had 6 bases not matched to a gene; V was cut back by 7 bases and J by 4 bases. Germline CDR1 is MNHEY and CDR2 is SMNVEV (reference sequence). CDR3 length: 15 amino acids.

The table lists this clone with a count of one. The V gene is TRBV6-1, the J gene TRBJ1-3; TRBD1 is a possible D gene (5 bases). This CDR3 has 19 amino acids. The germline V gene encodes CDR1 MNHNS and CDR2 SASEGT. V dropped 4 bases and J dropped 0 bases, with 22 bases sitting between them. This CDR3 is CASSGRVGVRGDSGNTIYF. The CDR3 DNA reads as TGTGCCAGCAGTGGGCGTGTTGGGGTTAGGGGCGACTCTGGAAACACCATATATTTT.

The chain is built from TRBV16 and TRBJ1-1, with D perhaps TRBD1 (5 bases). V gave up 2 bases and J gave up 11 bases, with 15 bases separating them. CDR3 length equals 13 residues. Germline CDR1 reads KGHSY; CDR2 reads FQNENV. The CDR3 reads CASSQRDFLEAFF. CDR3 DNA: TGTGCCAGCAGCCAACGGGACTTTTTGGAGGCTTTCTTT. Using reference TRBV16 and TRBJ1-1 for the parts outside the CDR3, the full variable domain is GEEVAQTPKHLVRGEGQKAKLYCAPIKGHSYVFWYQQVLKNEFKFLISFQNENVFDETGMPKERFSAKCLPNSPCSLEIQATKLEDSAVYFCASSQRDFLEAFFGQGTRLTVV.

The chain uses TRBV29-1 and TRBJ2-1, with 7 nucleotides matching TRBD2. The germline gives CDR1 SQVTM, CDR2 ANQGSEA. CDR3 length: 15 residues. V was clipped by 7 bases and J by 0 bases; unmatched bases: 9. The CDR3 DNA is TGCAGCGCCCCGCGGGGCGGGGGCTCCTACAATGAGCAGTTCTTC. This gives the protein CSAPRGGGSYNEQFF.

The sample holds one count of this clone. The chain is built from TRBV27 and TRBJ1-1; 9 bases match TRBD1. Germline V lookup: CDR1 MNHEY, CDR2 SMNVEV (reference sequence). The CDR3 sequence is 14 residues long. After removal of 5 bases from V and 1 base from J, the junction contained 2 bases not matched to a gene. This CDR3 is CASSDRGKNTEAFF. Here the CDR3 DNA reads TGTGCCAGCAGTGACAGGGGGAAGAACACTGAAGCTTTCTTT.

The rearrangement uses TRBV4-2 and TRBJ2-3, with D possibly called TRBD1 or TRBD2 (7 bases each). With 1 base removed from V and 3 bases from J, the gap between germline ends came to 17 bases. CDR3 size: 17 residues. Germline loops: CDR1 LGHNA, CDR2 YNFKEQ. CDR3 protein: CASSQGRGGASTDTQYF. The CDR3 DNA is TGTGCCAGCAGCCAAGGCAGGGGGGGGGCGTCAACAGATACGCAGTATTTT.

The V gene is TRBV18, the J gene TRBJ2-5; TRBD1 matches at 9 bases. This CDR3 has 14 amino acids. The germline V gene has CDR1 KGHSH and CDR2 LQKENI. V trimming: 5 bases; J trimming: 7 bases; junction bases outside the gene matches: 8. The CDR3 reads CASSSRQGEVTQYF. The CDR3 DNA follows: TGTGCCAGCTCATCCAGACAGGGGGAGGTGACCCAGTACTTC.

The chain is built from TRBV9 and TRBJ1-1; D is ambiguous. Trimming removed 3 bases at V and 13 bases at J, with 16 bases between. This CDR3 is built from 12 residues. Germline-derived CDR1 and CDR2 are SGDLS and YYNGEE. In DNA, the CDR3 is TGTGCCAGCAGCGACCGGGCCTTACCTGATTTCTTT. This translates into CASSDRALPDFF.